Each of the 27 T cell receptor beta chains below was sequenced from the same sample in a study of blood T cell repertoires in COVID-19. The method was immunoSEQ multiplex PCR; TCRdb's version includes in-frame clones alone and lacks a portion of them. The sample lists 150,000 to 200,000 clones, roughly 80% occurring once. The material sequenced was peripheral blood. Receptors originate from a woman aged 80 or over with COVID-19, enrolled during active disease.

The genes are TRBV6-5 and TRBJ1-1, with TRBD1 identical over 7 bases. CDR3 length equals 14 residues. From germline, CDR1 is MNHEY and CDR2 SVGAGI. Germline trimming cut 2 bases from V and 1 base from J; bases unmatched to any gene: 1. The CDR3: CASSYRGPNTEAFF. The CDR3 nucleotides read TGTGCCAGCAGTTACAGGGGGCCGAACACTGAAGCTTTCTTT.

The chain's CDR3 is CASKGQVNSNQPQHF. The CDR3 region has the DNA TGTGCCAGCAAGGGGCAGGTTAATAGCAATCAGCCCCAGCATTTT. The rearrangement joins TRBV2 to TRBJ1-5; D might be TRBD1 (5 bases). Germline CDR1 is SNHLY and CDR2 is FYNNEI. The CDR3 is 15 residues long. Trimming took 7 bases from V and 0 from J, leaving 13 bases between them.

The V gene is TRBV5-6, the J gene TRBJ1-1, with a tentative D call TRBD1 (5 bases). Trimming removed 0 bases from V and 2 bases from J, with 8 bases in between. Germline values: CDR1 SGHDT, CDR2 YYEEEE. CDR3 length: 14 amino acids. CDR3 sequence reads: CASSLGRDNTEAFF. DNA of the CDR3: TGTGCCAGCAGCTTGGGGAGGGACAACACTGAAGCTTTCTTT.

The CDR3 DNA is TGTGCCAGCAGTTACTCCGGGACTAGGAGTGAGCAGTTCTTC. Translation: CASSYSGTRSEQFF. The V call is TRBV6-2 or TRBV6-3, the J call TRBJ2-1; 8 bases match TRBD2. V lost 0 bases, J lost 9 bases, and 4 bases stayed unmatched. This CDR3 has 14 amino acids. CDR1 is MNHEY, CDR2 SVGEGT, per germline.

About this clone: The junction departs from the called germline gene at one end, perhaps through a read error. DNA for the CDR3: TGCAGTGCTAGTAACCAAGATTGGACTTACCCCGGAGAGCTGTTTTTT. It translates to CSASNQDWTYPGELFF. The chain has TRBV20-1 and TRBJ2-2; D may be TRBD2 (5 bases). CDR1 is DFQATT and CDR2 is SNEGSKA in the germline V gene (reference sequence). The CDR3 consists of 16 residues.

The count of this clone is one. The chain uses TRBV19 and TRBJ2-1; the match to TRBD1 covers 7 bases. The CDR3 is 13 amino acids. V lost 6 bases, J lost 3 bases, and 2 bases stayed unmatched. CDR1 and CDR2 from the germline V gene are LNHDA and SQIVND (reference sequence). The CDR3 coding sequence is TGTGCCAGTAGCTGGACAGGCTACAATGAGCAGTTCTTC. This gives the protein CASSWTGYNEQFF.

DNA of the CDR3: TGTGCCAGCAGGCTAGCGGGAGAATACGAGCAGTACTTC. It encodes CASRLAGEYEQYF. The J gene is TRBJ2-7, the V gene TRBV6-5, with TRBD2 identical over 10 bases. V lost 6 bases to trimming and J lost 4 bases; unmatched junction nucleotides: 3. Germline CDR1 reads MNHEY; CDR2 reads SVGAGI. The CDR3 covers 13 residues.

CDR3 region: CASSLASLRGNGYTF. CDR3 sequence (DNA): TGTGCCAGCAGTTTAGCCTCCTTAAGGGGCAATGGCTACACCTTC. The rearrangement joins TRBV28 to TRBJ1-2; possible D gene TRBD1, 5 bases. This CDR3 region has 15 residues. Germline V CDR1 and CDR2: MDHEN, SYDVKM. V was trimmed by 2 bases and J by 6 bases, leaving 16 bases between them.

The V and J genes are TRBV3-1 (or the pseudogene TRBV3-2) and TRBJ2-3; a possible D gene is TRBD1 (6 bases). The V and J ends lost 1 base and 2 bases respectively, with 13 bases between them. Germline CDR1 and CDR2: LGHDT and YNNKEL (reference sequence). The CDR3 runs to 16 residues. In DNA, the CDR3 is TGTGCCAGCAGCCAAGGGGTTCGACAGGACACAGATACGCAGTATTTT. This encodes CASSQGVRQDTDTQYF.

J is TRBJ2-7 and V is TRBV27; tentative D call: TRBD2 (5 bases). Deletions cut 6 bases from V and 2 bases from J, with 11 bases between. The CDR3 consists of 13 residues. Looked up from germline, CDR1 is MNHEY and CDR2 is SMNVEV (reference sequence). The CDR3 sequence is CASSPGMAYEQYF. The CDR3 region has the DNA TGTGCCAGCAGCCCCGGGATGGCCTACGAGCAGTACTTC.

This chain connects TRBV5-5 to TRBJ2-7, with 15 bases fitting TRBD2. Germline loops: CDR1 SGHKS, CDR2 YYEKEE (reference sequence). Trimming took 4 bases from V and 4 from J; bases not matched to a gene: 9. This CDR3 has 17 residues. For the CDR3, the DNA is TGTGCCAGCAGCGGCGGACTAGCGGGGGGGCCAGGGTACGAGCAGTACTTC. Translating gives CASSGGLAGGPGYEQYF.

V gene TRBV6-4 combines with J gene TRBJ1-2; 8 nucleotides line up with TRBD1. This CDR3 has 17 residues. The germline CDR1 and CDR2 sequences are MRHNA and SNTAGT. Trimming at V came to 7 bases and at J to 3 bases, leaving 16 bases not matched to a gene. The DNA for the CDR3 is TGTGCCAGCACCTTAGCCGAGACGGACAGGGATGACTATGGCTACACCTTC. As protein: CASTLAETDRDDYGYTF.

The J gene is TRBJ2-1, the V gene TRBV27, with TRBD2 identical over 10 bases. The germline CDR1 and CDR2 sequences are MNHEY and SMNVEV (reference sequence). V shed 6 bases, J shed 5 bases, and the junction held 7 bases outside the gene matches. The CDR3 is 15 residues long. CDR3 region: CASRPSGSWHNEQFF. The CDR3 DNA sequence: TGTGCCAGCAGACCTAGCGGGAGTTGGCACAATGAGCAGTTCTTC.

The chain couples TRBV2 to TRBJ2-1; D ambiguous. Germline V gene lookup returns CDR1 SNHLY and CDR2 FYNNEI. This CDR3 comprises 14 residues. Trimming removed 4 bases at V and 6 bases at J, with 13 bases between. The CDR3 region is CASSVQAFPNEQFF. The DNA of the CDR3 is TGTGCCAGCAGTGTTCAAGCTTTCCCCAATGAGCAGTTCTTC.

This clone was seen a few times. This chain uses TRBV5-4 with TRBJ2-7, with D perhaps TRBD1 (6 bases). V was cut by 0 bases and J by 6 bases, with 13 bases left in between. In germline, CDR1 is SGHNT, CDR2 YYREEE (reference sequence). This CDR3 is built from 14 residues. This chain's CDR3 is CASSLVGRGAEQYF. CDR3 nucleotides: TGTGCCAGCAGCTTGGTGGGCAGGGGCGCCGAGCAGTACTTC.

The chain combines TRBV3-1 (or the pseudogene TRBV3-2) with TRBJ1-3; 9 bases are a match to TRBD1. The germline V gene has CDR1 LGHDT and CDR2 YNNKEL (reference sequence). There are 17 residues in the CDR3. J lost 4 bases, V lost 0 bases, and 7 bases had no gene match. For the CDR3, the DNA is TGTGCCAGCAGCCAAGATCTGGGGACAGGGTTCGGAAACACCATATATTTT. Its protein product is CASSQDLGTGFGNTIYF.

The chain links TRBV18 to TRBJ2-4; 7 nucleotides match TRBD1. The CDR3 contains 14 residues. V dropped 4 bases and J dropped 4; count of bases not matched to a gene: 4. The V gene's germline CDR1 is KGHSH and CDR2 LQKENI. In DNA, the CDR3 is TGTGCCAGCTCACTGGGACAGCCGAAAAACATTCAGTACTTC. This encodes CASSLGQPKNIQYF.

The chain employs TRBV2 and TRBJ1-5, with a possible D match to TRBD1 (6 bases). The germline gives CDR1 SNHLY, CDR2 FYNNEI. V lost 6 bases, J lost 6 bases, and 12 bases lay in between. CDR3 size: 13 residues. The CDR3 DNA sequence: TGTGCCAGCAGCGAGGGACATCCTCAGCCCCAGCATTTT. Protein sequence: CASSEGHPQPQHF.

The chain links TRBV7-9 to TRBJ2-1; TRBD1 matches at 7 bases. Per the germline V gene, CDR1 is SEHNR and CDR2 is FQNEAQ (reference sequence). The CDR3 is made up of 14 amino acids. V was pared by 5 bases and J by 3 bases, with 4 bases of the junction left unmatched. The chain's CDR3 is CASSSRGFYNEQFF. In DNA form, the CDR3 reads TGTGCCAGCAGCAGCAGGGGGTTCTACAATGAGCAGTTCTTC.

V is TRBV27 and J is TRBJ1-1; D is perhaps TRBD1 (6 bases). The V end lost 6 bases, the J end lost 1 base, and 18 bases lay between the germline ends. Germline CDR1 MNHEY, CDR2 SMNVEV (reference sequence). The length of the CDR3 is 16 residues. CDR3 DNA: TGTGCCAGCAGACAGGAACAGGGACCATCGAACACTGAAGCTTTCTTT. Translated: CASRQEQGPSNTEAFF.

The genes are TRBV24-1 and TRBJ2-2; no clear D gene. V lost 1 base and J 5 bases, leaving 10 bases between the germline ends. The CDR3 spans 15 residues. Germline-derived CDR1 and CDR2 are KGHDR and SFDVKD. CDR3 sequence (DNA): TGTGCCACCAGTGATTTTGGCTCGCATACCGGGGAGCTGTTTTTT. The encoded protein is CATSDFGSHTGELFF.

This clone was recorded only once. CDR3 protein: CASSPPGPNTEAFF. The CDR3 DNA reads TGTGCCAGCTCACCTCCAGGGCCCAACACTGAAGCTTTCTTT. V and J are TRBV18 and TRBJ1-1, with a possible D match to TRBD1 (5 bases). Germline V gene sequence: CDR1 KGHSH, CDR2 LQKENI. The CDR3 runs to 14 residues. Between the trimmed V and J ends, which lost 3 bases and 2 bases, there was a span of 10 bases.

The chain employs TRBV5-4 and TRBJ1-1; D is possibly TRBD1 (5 bases). Germline CDR1 reads SGHNT; CDR2 reads YYREEE (reference sequence). Deletions cut 4 bases from V and 5 bases from J, with 15 bases between. The CDR3 is 14 amino acids. CDR3 nucleotides: TGTGCCAGCAGCCCAGCGGGGGGGTGGACTGAAGCTTTCTTT. Protein product: CASSPAGGWTEAFF.

This sequence joins TRBV5-5 and TRBJ1-5; 11 bases are a match to TRBD1. The CDR3 sequence is 15 residues long. With 4 bases clipped from V and 8 bases from J, the junction kept 8 bases outside the gene matches. CDR1 and CDR2 from the germline V gene are SGHKS and YYEKEE (reference sequence). Here the CDR3 DNA reads TGTGCCAGCAGCGCCGGGACAGGGGGTTTGGAGCCCCAGCATTTT. Protein: CASSAGTGGLEPQHF.

The chain couples TRBV5-1 to TRBJ2-1, with a possible D match to TRBD2 (6 bases). The V and J ends lost 6 bases and 2 bases respectively, with 15 bases between them. The germline gives CDR1 SGHRS, CDR2 YFSETQ. The CDR3 extends over 15 amino acids. The CDR3 sequence: CASNPGDSAYNEQFF. The CDR3 DNA reads TGCGCCAGCAACCCGGGGGACTCGGCCTACAATGAGCAGTTCTTC. The variable domain in full, with the rest retrieved from reference TRBV5-1 and TRBJ2-1, is KAGVTQTPRYLIKTRGQQVTLSCSPISGHRSVSWYQQTPGQGLQFLFEYFSETQRNKGNFPGRFSGRQFSNSRSEMNVSTLELGDSALYLCASNPGDSAYNEQFFGPGTRLTVL.

The chain links TRBV27 to TRBJ2-1, with D possibly matching TRBD2 (6 bases). This CDR3 is built from 15 residues. Between the trimmed V and J ends, which lost 5 bases and 5 bases, there was a span of 16 bases. Germline V gives CDR1 MNHEY, CDR2 SMNVEV (reference sequence). The CDR3 DNA reads TGTGCCAGCAGTCCCTATACGGGAGCCGACAATGAGCAGTTCTTC. It codes for CASSPYTGADNEQFF.

The V and J genes are TRBV6-5 and TRBJ1-2, with D unresolved. This CDR3 is 12 amino acids long. From germline, CDR1 is MNHEY and CDR2 SVGAGI. V lost 6 bases, J lost 4 bases, and 9 bases lay in between. The CDR3 DNA follows: TGTGCCAGCAGCCCCGCGGGCTATGGCTACACCTTC. Its protein is CASSPAGYGYTF.